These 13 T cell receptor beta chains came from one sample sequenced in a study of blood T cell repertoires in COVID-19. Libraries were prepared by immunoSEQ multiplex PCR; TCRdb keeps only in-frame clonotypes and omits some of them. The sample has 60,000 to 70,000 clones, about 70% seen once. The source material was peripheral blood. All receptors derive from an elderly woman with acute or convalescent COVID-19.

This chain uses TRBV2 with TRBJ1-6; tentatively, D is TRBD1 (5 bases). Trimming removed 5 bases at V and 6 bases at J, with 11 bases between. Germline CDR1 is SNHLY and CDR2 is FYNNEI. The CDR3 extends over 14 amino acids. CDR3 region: CASSSTGRNSPLHF. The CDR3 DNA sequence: TGTGCCAGCAGTTCCACAGGACGTAATTCACCCCTCCACTTT.

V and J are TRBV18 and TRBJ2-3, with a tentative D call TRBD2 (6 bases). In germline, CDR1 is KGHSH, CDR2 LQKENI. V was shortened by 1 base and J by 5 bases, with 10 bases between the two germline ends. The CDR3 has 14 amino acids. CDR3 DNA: TGTGCCAGCTCACCACGGCCGGAGGGAGATACGCAGTATTTT. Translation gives CASSPRPEGDTQYF. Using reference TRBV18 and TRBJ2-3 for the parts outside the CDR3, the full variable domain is NAGVMQNPRHLVRRRGQEARLRCSPMKGHSHVYWYRQLPEEGLKFMVYLQKENIIDESGMPKERFSAEFPKEGPSILRIQQVVRGDSAAYFCASSPRPEGDTQYFGPGTRLTVL.

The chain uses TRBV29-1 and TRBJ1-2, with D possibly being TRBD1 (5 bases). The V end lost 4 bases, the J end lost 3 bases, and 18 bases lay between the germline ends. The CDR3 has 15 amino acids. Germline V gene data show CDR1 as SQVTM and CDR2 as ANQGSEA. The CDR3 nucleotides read TGCAGCGTTGTGGGGGGGAAACTAAATGACTATGGCTACACCTTC. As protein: CSVVGGKLNDYGYTF.

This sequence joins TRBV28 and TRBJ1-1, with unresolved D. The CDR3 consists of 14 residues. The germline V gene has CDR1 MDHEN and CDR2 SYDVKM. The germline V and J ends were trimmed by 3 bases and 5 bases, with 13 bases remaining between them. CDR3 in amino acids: CASSFSLRGTEAFF. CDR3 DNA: TGTGCCAGCAGTTTTAGTCTCCGGGGAACTGAAGCTTTCTTT.

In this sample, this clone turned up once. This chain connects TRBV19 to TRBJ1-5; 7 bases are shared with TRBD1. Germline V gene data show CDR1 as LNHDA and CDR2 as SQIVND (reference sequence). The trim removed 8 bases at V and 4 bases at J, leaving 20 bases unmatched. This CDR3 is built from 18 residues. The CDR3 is CASAGTVEGALLNQPQHF. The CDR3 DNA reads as TGTGCCAGTGCAGGGACAGTCGAGGGGGCACTCCTAAATCAGCCCCAGCATTTT. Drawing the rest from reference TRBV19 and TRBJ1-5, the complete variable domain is DGGITQSPKYLFRKEGQNVTLSCEQNLNHDAMYWYRQDPGQGLRLIYYSQIVNDFQKGDIAEGYSVSREKKESFPLTVTSAQKNPTAFYLCASAGTVEGALLNQPQHFGDGTRLSIL.

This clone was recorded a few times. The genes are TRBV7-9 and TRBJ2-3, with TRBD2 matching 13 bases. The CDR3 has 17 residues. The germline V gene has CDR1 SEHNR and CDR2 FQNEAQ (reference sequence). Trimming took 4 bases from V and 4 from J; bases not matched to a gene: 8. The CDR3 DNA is TGTGCCAGCAGCTCCCGGACTAGCGGGAGTAGCGCAGATACGCAGTATTTT. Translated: CASSSRTSGSSADTQYF.

The CDR3 sequence is CASSHPPAGGTPDEQFF. The CDR3 nucleotides read TGTGCCAGCAGCCACCCGCCGGCGGGAGGTACTCCCGATGAGCAGTTCTTC. V and J are TRBV21-1 and TRBJ2-1; the tabulated D call, TRBD2, remains unverified against the DNA. TRBV21-1 is deemed a pseudogene. This CDR3 region has 17 residues.

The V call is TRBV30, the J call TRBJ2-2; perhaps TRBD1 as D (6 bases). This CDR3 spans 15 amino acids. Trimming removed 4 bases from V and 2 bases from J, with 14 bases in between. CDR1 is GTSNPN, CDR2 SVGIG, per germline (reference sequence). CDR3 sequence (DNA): TGTGCCTGGATAACAGGGATCTTAAACACCGGGGAGCTGTTTTTT. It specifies CAWITGILNTGELFF.

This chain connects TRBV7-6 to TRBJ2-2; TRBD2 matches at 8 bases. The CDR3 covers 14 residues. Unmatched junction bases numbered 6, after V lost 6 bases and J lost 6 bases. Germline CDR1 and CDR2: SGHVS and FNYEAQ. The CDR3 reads CASRWTGGSGELFF. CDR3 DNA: TGTGCCAGCAGGTGGACGGGGGGGTCCGGGGAGCTGTTTTTT.

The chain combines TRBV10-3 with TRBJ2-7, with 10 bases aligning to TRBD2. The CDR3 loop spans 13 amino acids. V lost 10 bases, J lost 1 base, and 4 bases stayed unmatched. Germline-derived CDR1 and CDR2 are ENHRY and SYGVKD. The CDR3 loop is CATRTSGSYEQYF. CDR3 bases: TGTGCCACTAGGACTAGCGGATCCTACGAGCAGTACTTC.

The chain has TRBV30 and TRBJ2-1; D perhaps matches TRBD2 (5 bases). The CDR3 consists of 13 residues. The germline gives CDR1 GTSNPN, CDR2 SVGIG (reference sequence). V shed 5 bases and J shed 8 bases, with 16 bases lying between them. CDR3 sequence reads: CAWSSGGIHEQFF. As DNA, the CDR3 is TGTGCCTGGTCAAGCGGAGGTATTCATGAGCAGTTCTTC. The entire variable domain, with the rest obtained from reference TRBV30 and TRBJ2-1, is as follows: SQTIHQWPATLVQPVGSPLSLECTVEGTSNPNLYWYRQAAGRGLQLLFYSVGIGQISSEVPQNLSASRPQDRQFILSSKKLLLSDSGFYLCAWSSGGIHEQFFGPGTRLTVL.

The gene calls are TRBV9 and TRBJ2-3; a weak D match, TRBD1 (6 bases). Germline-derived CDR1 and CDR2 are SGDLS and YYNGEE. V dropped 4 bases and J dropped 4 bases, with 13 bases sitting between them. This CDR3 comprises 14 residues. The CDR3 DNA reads TGTGCCAGCAGCCCGCACAGGGTTCCAGATACGCAGTATTTT. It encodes CASSPHRVPDTQYF.

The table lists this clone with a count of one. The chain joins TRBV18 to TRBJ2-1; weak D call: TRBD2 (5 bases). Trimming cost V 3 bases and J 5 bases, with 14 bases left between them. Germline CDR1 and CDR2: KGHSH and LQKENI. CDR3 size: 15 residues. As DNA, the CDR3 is TGTGCCAGCTCACCTTCCCCGGGAACTAACAATGAGCAGTTCTTC. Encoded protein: CASSPSPGTNNEQFF.